This T cell receptor (beta chain) was retrieved from a study of control samples from healthy donors and cancer patients. Germline lookup yields CDR1 MNHNY and CDR2 SVGAGI (reference sequence). V shed 4 bases, J shed 6 bases, and the junction held 5 bases outside the gene matches. There are 15 residues in the CDR3. The method was immunoSEQ multiplex PCR; TCRdb's version includes in-frame clones alone and lacks a portion of them. The sample consists of about 85,000 clones, less than 90% of them appearing once. Specimen: blood. The chain recombines TRBV6-6 with TRBJ1-6, with TRBD1 matching 8 bases. The clonotype was recovered from a woman aged 60-75 years in good health. The CDR3 region has the DNA TGTGCCAGCAGTTCCCGGACAGGGTCTAATTCACCCCTCCACTTT. Its translation is CASSSRTGSNSPLHF.